The 17 T cell receptor beta chains below come from one sample, sequenced in a study of T cell responses to AZD1222 COVID-19 vaccine listed by TCRdb under 2021. The library was built by means of the immunoSEQ multiplex PCR assay. TCRdb re-hosts the immuneACCESS table, in-frame sequences only. Its copies lack some clones; in the studies checked, an unresolved V gene accounts for under half of them, and the cause for the rest is not known. The sample has over 75,000 clones on record, about 88% of them singletons. The ten largest clones capture approximately 3% of the sample. The time point label, read with the paper, signifies: baseline before first vaccination. This specimen was peripheral blood, taken on day 0 of AZD1222 vaccination. The receptors stem from an adult in good health.

This sequence joins TRBV21-1 and TRBJ1-2. TRBV21-1 is termed a pseudogene. This CDR3 comprises 16 residues. CDR3 nucleotides: TGTGCCAGCAGCAGTGGGTCTTCATCATGGTCCTATGGCTACACCTTC. This sequence encodes CASSSGSSSWSYGYTF.

This clone was found once. The V call is TRBV6-5, the J call TRBJ2-7, with 7 nucleotides matching TRBD1. After removal of 6 bases from V and 3 bases from J, the junction contained 5 bases not matched to a gene. In germline, CDR1 is MNHEY, CDR2 SVGAGI. The CDR3 consists of 13 residues. The CDR3 DNA sequence: TGTGCCAGCAGCCAGGACAGGTACTACGAGCAGTACTTC. Residues: CASSQDRYYEQYF.

The chain employs TRBV28 and TRBJ1-2; D uncertain. The ends were cut back, 1 base at V and 8 bases at J, with 14 bases in the middle. The CDR3 totals 14 residues. Germline lookup yields CDR1 MDHEN and CDR2 SYDVKM. CDR3 bases: TGTGCCAGCAGTTTATCCCCAGGCGAGAGGGGCTACACCTTC. Amino acid sequence: CASSLSPGERGYTF.

The gene calls are TRBV2 and TRBJ1-3, with D unresolved. Germline loops: CDR1 SNHLY, CDR2 FYNNEI. The CDR3 length is 14 residues. Trimming removed 6 bases from V and 0 bases from J, with 9 bases in between. CDR3 sequence: CASRATVSGNTIYF. CDR3 DNA sequence: TGTGCCAGCAGGGCTACCGTCTCTGGAAACACCATATATTTT.

V usage is TRBV7-9 and J usage is TRBJ2-7; no definite D call. Trimming removed 6 bases from V and 1 base from J, with 22 bases in between. The CDR3 length is 17 residues. Looked up from germline, CDR1 is SEHNR and CDR2 is FQNEAQ (reference sequence). The chain's CDR3 is CASRGQAHGHSSYEQYF. The CDR3 DNA follows: TGTGCCAGCAGAGGCCAGGCTCACGGTCACTCATCCTACGAGCAGTACTTC.

This sequence joins TRBV18 and TRBJ1-5, with D perhaps TRBD1 (6 bases). CDR3 length equals 15 residues. Germline V gene lookup returns CDR1 KGHSH and CDR2 LQKENI. V lost 1 base and J lost 4, with 11 bases in between. The CDR3 DNA sequence: TGTGCCAGCTCACCACAGCGGGACACGAATCAGCCCCAGCATTTT. Its protein is CASSPQRDTNQPQHF.

The V and J genes are TRBV2 and TRBJ1-5; D is perhaps TRBD1 (5 bases). This CDR3 contains 15 residues. Between the trimmed V and J ends, which lost 8 bases and 2 bases, there was a span of 16 bases. Germline V CDR1 and CDR2: SNHLY, FYNNEI. CDR3 in DNA: TGTGCCAGCCGAGGAAGGACATCCGGCAATCAGCCCCAGCATTTT. This translates into CASRGRTSGNQPQHF.

Only a few counts were recorded for this clone. The gene calls are TRBV7-9 and TRBJ1-1; D ambiguous. This CDR3 spans 17 amino acids. Germline values: CDR1 SEHNR, CDR2 FQNEAQ (reference sequence). V shed 3 bases and J shed 0 bases, with 17 bases lying between them. CDR3 region: CASSLGNEGSLNTEAFF. The CDR3 DNA reads as TGTGCCAGCAGCTTGGGAAACGAAGGGTCCCTGAACACTGAAGCTTTCTTT. The variable domain in full, completed from reference TRBV7-9 and TRBJ1-1, reads DTGVSQNPRHKITKRGQNVTFRCDPISEHNRLYWYRQTLGQGPEFLTYFQNEAQLEKSRLLSDRFSAERPKGSFSTLEIQRTEQGDSAMYLCASSLGNEGSLNTEAFFGQGTRLTVV.

The V and J genes are TRBV5-1 and TRBJ1-2; D may be TRBD1 (6 bases). This CDR3 contains 13 residues. Germline values: CDR1 SGHRS, CDR2 YFSETQ. V was pared by 4 bases and J by 2 bases, with 9 bases between. CDR3 loop: CASSGGQNYGYTF. The CDR3 DNA reads TGCGCCAGCAGCGGTGGACAGAACTATGGCTACACCTTC.

The CDR3 here is CASSSRTGGNTEAFF. The CDR3 DNA follows: TGTGCCAGCAGTTCGAGGACAGGGGGCAACACTGAAGCTTTCTTT. This chain uses TRBV11-2 with TRBJ1-1, with 11 bases aligning to TRBD1. The CDR3 extends over 15 amino acids. The junction had 5 bases not matched to a gene; V was cut back by 6 bases and J by 2 bases. The germline CDR1 and CDR2 sequences are SGHAT and FQNNGV.

The V gene is TRBV27, the J gene TRBJ1-2, with TRBD1 identical over 8 bases. Germline V gene lookup returns CDR1 MNHEY and CDR2 SMNVEV (reference sequence). This CDR3 contains 15 residues. The V and J ends lost 6 bases and 5 bases, in that order; junction bases with no gene match: 11. The CDR3 bases are TGTGCCAGCAGCCCAGCCGGGACAGGAGTTTATGGCTACACCTTC. Encoded protein: CASSPAGTGVYGYTF.

This rearrangement joins TRBV6-5 to TRBJ1-6; 8 positions agree with TRBD1. Germline assignment: CDR1 MNHEY and CDR2 SVGAGI. The CDR3 runs to 15 residues. Unmatched junction bases numbered 8, after V lost 5 bases and J lost 8 bases. The CDR3 protein is CASSHDRDRYSPLHF. The CDR3 DNA is TGTGCCAGCAGTCACGACCGGGACAGGTATTCACCCCTCCACTTT.

The chain recombines TRBV28 with TRBJ1-4; no reliable D call. Trimming cost V 6 bases and J 4 bases, with 15 bases left between them. The CDR3 consists of 15 residues. Germline CDR1 MDHEN, CDR2 SYDVKM. The CDR3 protein is CASSPSQDINEKLFF. CDR3 nucleotides: TGTGCCAGCAGCCCCTCGCAGGATATTAATGAAAAACTGTTTTTT. The whole variable domain, filled in from reference TRBV28 and TRBJ1-4, reads DVKVTQSSRYLVKRTGEKVFLECVQDMDHENMFWYRQDPGLGLRLIYFSYDVKMKEKGDIPEGYSVSREKKERFSLILESASTNQTSMYLCASSPSQDINEKLFFGSGTQLSVL.

The chain couples TRBV24-1 to TRBJ2-3; 7 bases align to TRBD2. Per germline, CDR1 KGHDR and CDR2 SFDVKD. The CDR3 consists of 16 residues. V was clipped by 3 bases and J by 10 bases; unmatched bases: 15. CDR3 sequence (DNA): TGTGCCACCAGTGATCCGGGAGGCGGGACTCTTGATTCGCAGTATTTT. Translation gives CATSDPGGGTLDSQYF.

This clone occurred a few times. V is TRBV28 and J is TRBJ1-6; D unresolved. Germline V CDR1 and CDR2: MDHEN, SYDVKM. This CDR3 is built from 12 residues. V shed 7 bases and J shed 12 bases, with 13 bases lying between them. This CDR3 reads CASTPPRGPLHF. Written as DNA, the CDR3 is TGTGCCAGCACCCCCCCTCGGGGACCCCTCCACTTT.

The rearrangement links TRBV11-2 to TRBJ1-3, with D possibly being TRBD1 (5 bases). The CDR3 extends over 11 amino acids. Germline CDR1 SGHAT, CDR2 FQNNGV. The V and J ends lost 8 bases and 4 bases respectively, with 6 bases between them. The CDR3 DNA follows: TGTGCCAGCCGGGACGGAAACACCATATATTTT. As protein: CASRDGNTIYF.

The chain joins TRBV6-1 to TRBJ1-3; no clear D gene. V was trimmed by 2 bases and J by 6 bases, leaving 11 bases between them. This CDR3 spans 14 amino acids. Germline assignment: CDR1 MNHNS and CDR2 SASEGT. CDR3 region: CASSESWSENTIYF. DNA for the CDR3: TGTGCCAGCAGTGAATCATGGTCGGAAAACACCATATATTTT.